Following are 25 T cell receptor beta chains from one sample sequenced in a study of breast tumors, draining lymph nodes, adjacent tissues. TCRdb passed the multiplex PCR reads through MiXCR, listing each CDR3 protein once. The table records under 350,000 distinct CDR3 sequences, 30% of them present only once. Axillary draining lymph nodes of breast cancer patients supplied the node samples. The sequencing sample was made of axillary lymph node tissue. The source is a female donor with breast cancer. Some clones in this sample may be carry-over from other donors' samples.

This clonotype was picked up many times. The rearrangement links TRBV11-3 to TRBJ2-1, with D unclear. V was pared by 1 base and J by 3 bases, with 7 bases between. This CDR3 comprises 14 residues. Germline V gene data show CDR1 as SGHNT and CDR2 as YENEEA. The CDR3 protein is CASSLVQSYNEQFF. The DNA for the CDR3 is TGTGCCAGCAGCTTAGTTCAGAGCTACAATGAGCAGTTCTTC. The whole variable domain, filled in from reference TRBV11-3 and TRBJ2-1, reads EAGVVQSPRYKIIEKKQPVAFWCNPISGHNTLYWYLQNLGQGPELLIRYENEEAVDDSQLPKDRFSAERLKGVDSTLKIQPAELGDSAVYLCASSLVQSYNEQFFGPGTRLTVL.

The chain employs TRBV10-3 and TRBJ1-3; no reliable D call. This CDR3 is built from 14 residues. The germline V gene encodes CDR1 ENHRY and CDR2 SYGVKD. The V end was cut by 10 bases, the J end by 3 bases, with 16 bases between. The CDR3 DNA reads TGTGCCAGCGCGGGCACAGCGGATGGAAACACCATATATTTT. This sequence encodes CASAGTADGNTIYF.

The rearrangement links TRBV2 to TRBJ1-2, with 9 bases identical to TRBD1. Trimming took 0 bases from V and 3 from J; bases not matched to a gene: 2. Germline V gene data show CDR1 as SNHLY and CDR2 as FYNNEI. The CDR3 contains 15 residues. DNA of the CDR3: TGTGCCAGCAGTGAAGCCCGGGACAGGGACTATGGCTACACCTTC. This codes for CASSEARDRDYGYTF.

The chain is built from TRBV27 and TRBJ2-7, with 15 bases aligning to TRBD2. Germline assignment: CDR1 MNHEY and CDR2 SMNVEV (reference sequence). The CDR3 loop spans 15 amino acids. V shed 6 bases and J 6 bases; nucleotides not matched to a gene: 6. CDR3 nucleotide sequence: TGTGCCAGCAGGACAGGGACTAGCGGGAGGACCGAGCAGTACTTC. This translates into CASRTGTSGRTEQYF.

A remark on this clonotype: One base away lies a much larger clone, so this may be a sequencing read error. The conserved final phenylalanine or tryptophan is absent from the CDR3, which likely points to a read error. The J gene is TRBJ2-1, the V gene TRBV11-2; TRBD2 agrees at 13 bases. Losses at the gene ends were 0 bases for V and 7 bases for J; bases not matched to a gene: 6. There are 17 residues in the CDR3. The germline V gene encodes CDR1 SGHAT and CDR2 FQNNGV. In DNA, the CDR3 is TGTGCCAGCAGCTTAGAACTAGCGGGAGGGCCCAGTAATGAGCAGTTCCTC. The encoded protein is CASSLELAGGPSNEQFL.

In this sample, this clonotype turned up many times. J is TRBJ2-5 and V is TRBV29-1, with 9 bases fitting TRBD1. This CDR3 comprises 15 residues. Germline V gives CDR1 SQVTM, CDR2 ANQGSEA. Trimming at V came to 6 bases and at J to 2 bases, leaving 10 bases not matched to a gene. CDR3 bases: TGCAGCGTCAAGGACAGGGGAGGGTTTCAAGAGACCCAGTACTTC. Translation gives CSVKDRGGFQETQYF. The full variable domain, in which reference TRBV29-1 and TRBJ2-5 provide the parts outside the CDR3, is SAVISQKPSRDICQRGTSLTIQCQVDSQVTMMFWYRQQPGQSLTLIATANQGSEATYESGFVIDKFPISRPNLTFSTLTVSNMSPEDSSIYLCSVKDRGGFQETQYFGPGTRLLVL.

This clonotype has a count of ten or more. A read error may explain this, as a much larger clone is one base away. This chain connects TRBV7-9 to TRBJ1-2, with TRBD1 as a possible D gene (5 bases). Germline CDR1 and CDR2: SEHNR and FQNEAQ (reference sequence). CDR3 length: 15 amino acids. CDR3 region: CASSPGGEGTWGYPF. The CDR3, as DNA: TGTGCCAGCAGCCCCGGGGGGGAGGGAACTTGGGGCTACCCCTTC.

For this clonotype: Being one base from a much bigger clone, this may be a read error. Likely a read error: the CDR3 ends without its conserved phenylalanine or tryptophan. V is TRBV2 and J is TRBJ1-2; D may be TRBD1 (5 bases). Trimming removed 8 bases from V and 7 bases from J, with 17 bases in between. Germline V lookup: CDR1 SNHLY, CDR2 FYNNEI. The CDR3 consists of 13 residues. This CDR3 reads CASFGQGQIGYTL. In DNA form, the CDR3 reads TGTGCCAGCTTTGGTCAGGGTCAGATTGGCTACACCCTC.

On this clonotype itself: This clone may be a read error of a much larger clone one base away. V and J are TRBV20-1 and TRBJ1-3; D is ambiguous. This CDR3 spans 16 amino acids. CDR1 DFQATT and CDR2 SNEGSKA come from the germline V gene (reference sequence). The chain's CDR3 is CSARDYGRNSGNTMYF. CDR3 nucleotides: TGCAGTGCTAGAGATTACGGACGGAACTCTGGAAACACCATGTATTTT.

V is TRBV6-5 and J is TRBJ1-4; 9 bases are shared with TRBD1. This CDR3 has 15 amino acids. Losses at the gene ends were 5 bases for V and 4 bases for J; bases not matched to a gene: 5. Germline-derived CDR1 and CDR2 are MNHEY and SVGAGI. The CDR3 DNA is TGTGCCAGCAGTCCAAGGACAGGGGATAATGAAAAACTGTTTTTT. As protein: CASSPRTGDNEKLFF.

Comment on this clonotype: One end of the junction does not line up with germline, which may come from a read error. This sequence joins TRBV24-1 and TRBJ2-5, with 8 nucleotides matching TRBD2. Germline-derived CDR1 and CDR2 are KGHDR and SFDVKD. CDR3 size: 15 residues. CDR3 sequence reads: CASSWQRESLETQYF. The CDR3 DNA follows: TGTGCCAGCAGTTGGCAGCGGGAGAGTCTAGAGACCCAGTACTTC.

Worth noting for this clonotype: This could be a read error, since a much larger clone is one nucleotide away. The rearrangement links TRBV6-1 to TRBJ2-5; 9 nucleotides agree with TRBD2. Per germline, CDR1 MNHNS and CDR2 SASEGT. J gave up 3 bases and V 1 base, and 9 bases lay outside the gene matches. This CDR3 contains 17 residues. CDR3 sequence (DNA): TGTGCCAGCAGTGAAGGAGGCTGGGCTAGCGGGAAAGAGACCCAGTACTTC. Its protein product is CASSEGGWASGKETQYF.

The V call is TRBV6-1, the J call TRBJ2-7; D might be TRBD2 (5 bases). CDR1 and CDR2 from the germline V gene are MNHNS and SASEGT. The CDR3 runs 15 residues. V was cut by 7 bases and J by 3 bases, with 19 bases left in between. CDR3 bases: TGTGCCAGCAATCCCCTTAACATTCGGGGCTACGAGCAGTACTTC. This gives the protein CASNPLNIRGYEQYF.

With regard to this clonotype: The junction departs from the called germline gene at one end, perhaps through a read error. This chain's CDR3 is CASNRVNSPLHF. The CDR3 nucleotides read TGTGCTAGCAACAGGGTTAATTCACCCCTCCACTTT. J is TRBJ1-6 and V is TRBV14, with D perhaps TRBD1 (6 bases). The CDR3 totals 12 residues. CDR1 and CDR2 (germline): SGHDN, FVKESK.

This clonotype was counted once. A much larger clone sits a single nucleotide away, making a read error possible. Here the CDR3 omits its conserved ending phenylalanine or tryptophan, so a read error is the likely source. V gene TRBV19 combines with J gene TRBJ2-1, with 9 bases that match TRBD2. Germline V gene sequence: CDR1 LNHDA, CDR2 SQIVND (reference sequence). The V segment lost 5 bases and the J segment 0 bases; nucleotides outside the gene matches: 5. The CDR3 is 16 amino acids. The CDR3 protein is CASSEGTSSSYNEQFS. The DNA of the CDR3 is TGTGCCAGTAGTGAAGGGACTAGCAGCTCCTACAATGAGCAGTTCTCC.

This clonotype was counted many times. V gene TRBV7-9 combines with J gene TRBJ1-5, with no clear D. The ends were cut back, 2 bases at V and 2 bases at J, with 4 bases in the middle. Germline assignment: CDR1 SEHNR and CDR2 FQNEAQ (reference sequence). The CDR3 spans 13 residues. CDR3 loop: CASSLHGNQPQHF. CDR3 DNA: TGTGCCAGCAGCTTACACGGCAATCAGCCCCAGCATTTT. The variable domain in full, with the rest retrieved from reference TRBV7-9 and TRBJ1-5, is DTGVSQNPRHKITKRGQNVTFRCDPISEHNRLYWYRQTLGQGPEFLTYFQNEAQLEKSRLLSDRFSAERPKGSFSTLEIQRTEQGDSAMYLCASSLHGNQPQHFGDGTRLSIL.

Notes on this clonotype: One end of the junction varies from germline; a read error may be responsible. This chain connects TRBV6-2 or TRBV6-3 to TRBJ2-1; D not certain. The CDR3 has 15 residues. CDR1 and CDR2 from the germline V gene are MNHEY and SVGEGT. The CDR3 protein is CASSHSGPAYNEQFF. The CDR3 DNA sequence: TGTGCCAGCAGTCACTCGGGCCCTGCCTACAATGAGCAGTTCTTC.

This clonotype has at least ten counts. The DNA for the CDR3 is TGTGCCAGCAGCTTAGATCTTGGGGGAAATGAGCAGTTCTTC. It specifies CASSLDLGGNEQFF. The V and J genes are TRBV11-3 and TRBJ2-1; D is perhaps TRBD1 or TRBD2 (5 bases each). Trimming left V 0 bases short and J 7 bases short, with 10 bases between. This CDR3 region has 14 residues. Germline V CDR1 and CDR2: SGHNT, YENEEA.

This clonotype was counted a few times. This may stem from a read error, because a much larger clone lies one nucleotide away. V is TRBV11-2 and J is TRBJ2-1; D gene unclear. Trimming stripped 3 bases from V and 9 bases from J, with 12 bases between. The germline V gene encodes CDR1 SGHAT and CDR2 FQNNGV. This CDR3 comprises 13 residues. CDR3: CASSLYEATEQFF. CDR3 sequence (DNA): TGTGCCAGCAGCTTGTACGAGGCCACTGAGCAGTTCTTC.

This clonotype was observed a single time. The CDR3 DNA follows: TGCGCCAGCAGCCAAGCAGGGACTAGCGTAGGATACGGGGAGCTGTTTTTT. The encoded protein is CASSQAGTSVGYGELFF. The V and J genes are TRBV4-3 and TRBJ2-2; 10 bases are shared with TRBD2. The V and J ends lost 1 base and 7 bases, in that order; junction bases with no gene match: 9. The CDR3 totals 17 residues. The germline CDR1 and CDR2 sequences are LGHNA and YSLEER.

This chain uses TRBV7-3 with TRBJ1-2; D might be TRBD1 (6 bases). The ends were cut back, 0 bases at V and 13 bases at J, with 21 bases in the middle. The CDR3 runs to 15 residues. CDR1 is SGHTA and CDR2 is FQGTGA in the germline V gene. The CDR3 bases are TGTGCCAGCAGCTTAACGCCCGGGACACCGGACCCGATCACCTTC. Its translation is CASSLTPGTPDPITF.

This clonotype was recorded a few times. The chain has TRBV6-1 and TRBJ2-7; TRBD2 agrees at 12 bases. There are 15 residues in the CDR3. Trimming took 7 bases from V and 4 from J; bases not matched to a gene: 8. CDR1 and CDR2 from the germline V gene are MNHNS and SASEGT. In DNA form, the CDR3 reads TGTGCCAGCAACCCGACTAGCGGGAGTTTTTACGAGCAGTACTTC. It codes for CASNPTSGSFYEQYF.

In its sample, this clonotype was seen many times. The chain carries TRBV3-1 and TRBJ2-5, with 8 bases identical to TRBD2. The CDR3 extends over 15 amino acids. Germline CDR1 LGHDT, CDR2 YNNKEL (reference sequence). Losses at the gene ends were 8 bases for V and 5 bases for J; bases not matched to a gene: 13. CDR3 in DNA: TGTGCCAGCTCCCCCTCACTAGCGGTCCGGGAGACCCAGTACTTC. It yields the protein CASSPSLAVRETQYF.

The J gene is TRBJ2-4, the V gene TRBV9; TRBD1 aligns across 10 bases. The CDR3 consists of 21 residues. V shed 3 bases and J 0 bases; nucleotides not matched to a gene: 18. Germline CDR1 and CDR2: SGDLS and YYNGEE. The CDR3, as DNA: TGTGCCAGCAGCGAGCTGACAGGGGGCCGTGGCCAGGGGGCAGCCAAAAACATTCAGTACTTC. It is translated as CASSELTGGRGQGAAKNIQYF.

This clonotype was seen at least ten times. The chain recombines TRBV5-1 with TRBJ1-2; 8 bases fit TRBD1. The CDR3 extends over 13 amino acids. Germline CDR1 reads SGHRS; CDR2 reads YFSETQ. V trimming: 4 bases; J trimming: 4 bases; junction bases outside the gene matches: 3. In DNA, the CDR3 is TGCGCCAGCAGCGGGACAGGAGTCTATGGCTACACCTTC. Amino acids: CASSGTGVYGYTF. The full variable domain, in which reference TRBV5-1 and TRBJ1-2 provide the parts outside the CDR3, is KAGVTQTPRYLIKTRGQQVTLSCSPISGHRSVSWYQQTPGQGLQFLFEYFSETQRNKGNFPGRFSGRQFSNSRSEMNVSTLELGDSALYLCASSGTGVYGYTFGSGTRLTVV.